This entry lists 10 T cell receptor beta chains sequenced from one sample in a study of blood T cell repertoires in COVID-19. Data came from immunoSEQ multiplex PCR; TCRdb stores just in-frame clones and leaves some out. The sample carries fewer than 450,000 clones, 75% to 90% recorded once. The sample taken for sequencing was peripheral blood. The receptors originated from a woman between 45 and 65 years old with COVID-19, enrolled during active disease.

This clone has just one count. The rearrangement joins TRBV30 to TRBJ2-3; 11 nucleotides align to TRBD2. CDR1 GTSNPN and CDR2 SVGIG come from the germline V gene (reference sequence). There are 14 residues in the CDR3. V shed 6 bases and J 4 bases; nucleotides not matched to a gene: 6. DNA for the CDR3: TGTGCCTGTAGCGGGAGGGCCCCCCCAGATACGCAGTATTTT. This sequence encodes CACSGRAPPDTQYF.

A single count supports this clone. This chain uses TRBV6-5 with TRBJ1-2; 8 nucleotides line up with TRBD1. This CDR3 is 14 amino acids long. Germline V lookup: CDR1 MNHEY, CDR2 SVGAGI. V was pared by 6 bases and J by 5 bases, with 8 bases of the junction left unmatched. CDR3 residues: CASSRTTGGYGYTF. CDR3 nucleotide sequence: TGTGCCAGCAGCAGAACTACAGGGGGTTATGGCTACACCTTC.

This clone occurred a few times. CDR3 coding DNA: TGTGCCAGCATGGGGACAGGGACCTACGAGCAGTACTTC. As protein: CASMGTGTYEQYF. The chain employs TRBV6-5 and TRBJ2-7, with 9 bases that match TRBD1. Germline CDR1 reads MNHEY; CDR2 reads SVGAGI. CDR3 length: 13 residues. J was trimmed by 2 bases and V by 7 bases; bases with no gene match: 3.

CDR3 DNA: TGCGCCAGCAGGGCCCTGGCAGCTGACACTCAGCCCCAGCATTTT. Its protein product is CASRALAADTQPQHF. V is TRBV23-1 and J is TRBJ1-5; D ambiguous. TRBV23-1 is treated as an ORF (open reading frame) with a function not yet certain. V shed 6 bases and J shed 6 bases, with 18 bases lying between them. The CDR3 runs to 15 residues.

This clone has only one observation. CDR3 region: CASTAIAPTGGSYEQYF. The DNA of the CDR3 is TGCGCCAGCACCGCTATTGCCCCGACAGGGGGCTCCTACGAGCAGTACTTC. The chain is built from TRBV10-2 and TRBJ2-7; 9 nucleotides align to TRBD1. From germline, CDR1 is WSHSY and CDR2 SAAADI. The CDR3 is 17 amino acids. Trimming took 7 bases from V and 0 from J; bases not matched to a gene: 13.

The J gene is TRBJ2-1, the V gene TRBV27; TRBD2 matches 12 bases. J was trimmed by 8 bases and V by 2 bases; bases with no gene match: 7. Per germline, CDR1 MNHEY and CDR2 SMNVEV (reference sequence). The CDR3 sequence is 16 residues long. CDR3 in DNA: TGTGCCAGCAGTTTACTCACTAGCGGGAGGAACTATGAGCAGTTCTTC. Translation gives CASSLLTSGRNYEQFF.

The rearrangement joins TRBV19 to TRBJ1-2; 7 bases are shared with TRBD1. CDR1 and CDR2 from the germline V gene are LNHDA and SQIVND (reference sequence). V was clipped by 7 bases and J by 1 base; unmatched bases: 9. The CDR3 sequence is 15 residues long. The CDR3 coding sequence is TGTGCCAGTAACCTCCCCGGGACAGATAACTATGGCTACACCTTC. Amino acid sequence: CASNLPGTDNYGYTF.

The genes are TRBV5-1 and TRBJ1-5; tentatively, D is TRBD1 (6 bases). The CDR3 runs 15 residues. Germline V lookup: CDR1 SGHRS, CDR2 YFSETQ. The V end lost 0 bases, the J end lost 4 bases, and 11 bases lay between the germline ends. The chain's CDR3 is CASSLGQAANQPQHF. CDR3 coding DNA: TGCGCCAGCAGCTTGGGACAGGCTGCTAATCAGCCCCAGCATTTT.

This clone was detected only once. The chain is built from TRBV30 and TRBJ2-7, with TRBD2 identical over 9 bases. Germline V lookup: CDR1 GTSNPN, CDR2 SVGIG (reference sequence). Losses at the gene ends were 2 bases for V and 2 bases for J; bases not matched to a gene: 4. CDR3 length: 14 residues. The DNA for the CDR3 is TGTGCCTGGAGTTCGTCTAGCGGGACCTACGAGCAGTACTTC. This gives the protein CAWSSSSGTYEQYF. The full variable domain, completed using reference TRBV30 and TRBJ2-7, is SQTIHQWPATLVQPVGSPLSLECTVEGTSNPNLYWYRQAAGRGLQLLFYSVGIGQISSEVPQNLSASRPQDRQFILSSKKLLLSDSGFYLCAWSSSSGTYEQYFGPGTRLTVT.

V gene TRBV6-5 combines with J gene TRBJ1-1, with D possibly TRBD1 on 6 matching bases. Germline CDR1 reads MNHEY; CDR2 reads SVGAGI. The V end was cut by 7 bases, the J end by 5 bases, with 17 bases between. The CDR3 totals 14 residues. The CDR3 DNA is TGTGCCAGCACCAAGGGCAGGGGTGGGACTGAAGCTTTCTTT. Translation: CASTKGRGGTEAFF.